The subject of this entry is one TCR beta chain. Its cognate antigen is unknown. This entry comes from a study of identifying expanded T cells in peripheral blood. General study findings and limits: Clone count variance between approximately two-week samples rose with total template count. Differentially abundant clones: about 1.2 between replicates, roughly 16 at around 14 days, approximately 19 at four.

Using immunoSEQ multiplex PCR, the repertoire was profiled, and TCRdb retains in-frame clones only, with some absent. This sample carries about 110,000 clones, roughly nine tenths of them seen once, and the ten largest clones take 8.4%. Trimming shortened V by 3 bases and J by 2 bases, and 11 bases separated the two germline ends. CDR1 and CDR2 (germline): LNHDA, SQIVND (reference sequence). The CDR3 has 14 residues. The J gene is TRBJ2-7, the V gene TRBV19, with D perhaps TRBD1 (5 bases). The receptor was derived from a person aged 18 to 75 in good health. Sequenced input: blood. CDR3 region: CASSMQGNTYEQYF. The CDR3 nucleotides are TGTGCCAGTAGTATGCAGGGTAATACCTACGAGCAGTACTTC.